This T cell receptor beta chain appears in the sequencing data of a study of OX40 agonist ivuxolimab in advanced cancers. Study in general: Patients were infused with ivuxolimab every 2 weeks at 0.01 to 10 mg/kg. Of mixed ages from about 20 to 80 and averaging roughly 64 years, the group was roughly 83% male. Study-level points and caveats: Low normalized clonal expansion also occurred in some nonresponding patients. CD4+ and CD8+ blood T cells expanded clonally by week 6 at 0.1 to 3.0 mg/kg.

With regard to this clone: Its matching antigen is unknown.

Assay used: immunoSEQ multiplex PCR; TCRdb lists only in-frame clones, some missing. The sample has roughly 75,000 clones, around 84% seen once. This clonotype originated in an adult with an advanced solid tumor such as melanoma, head and neck, liver or kidney cancer. The sample consisted of CD4+ or CD8+ T cells sorted from blood, taken in a trial of the OX40 agonist ivuxolimab.

CDR3 residues: CASSEALAAGDNEQFF. CDR3 bases: TGTGCCAGCAGTGAAGCTCTAGCGGCGGGGGACAATGAGCAGTTCTTC. V gene TRBV2 combines with J gene TRBJ2-1; the match to TRBD2 covers 7 bases. The germline CDR1 and CDR2 sequences are SNHLY and FYNNEI. The V gene end was trimmed by 0 bases and the J gene end by 5 bases; junction bases not matched to a gene: 7. The CDR3 is 16 residues long.